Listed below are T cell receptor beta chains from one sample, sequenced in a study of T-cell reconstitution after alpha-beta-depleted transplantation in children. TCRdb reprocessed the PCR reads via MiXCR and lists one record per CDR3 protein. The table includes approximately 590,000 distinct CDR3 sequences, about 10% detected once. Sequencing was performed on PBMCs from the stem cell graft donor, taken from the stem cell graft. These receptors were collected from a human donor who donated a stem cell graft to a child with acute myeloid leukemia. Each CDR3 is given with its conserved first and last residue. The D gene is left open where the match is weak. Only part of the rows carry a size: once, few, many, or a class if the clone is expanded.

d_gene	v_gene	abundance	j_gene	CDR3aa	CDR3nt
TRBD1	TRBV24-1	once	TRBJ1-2	CATSDPTGVTNYGYTF	TGTGCCACCAGTGATCCTACAGGGGTAACGAACTATGGCTACACCTTC
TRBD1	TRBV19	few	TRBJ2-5	CASSTFGQGGETQYF	TGTGCCAGTAGTACATTCGGACAGGGAGGCGAGACCCAGTACTTC
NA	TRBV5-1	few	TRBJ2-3	CASSFYGAELTDTQYF	TGCGCCAGCAGCTTCTACGGTGCGGAACTCACAGATACGCAGTATTTT
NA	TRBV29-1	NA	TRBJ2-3	CSTGTDTQYF	TGCAGCACCGGAACAGATACGCAGTATTTT
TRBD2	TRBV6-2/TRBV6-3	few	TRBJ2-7	CASSYSRTSETYEQYF	TGTGCCAGCAGTTACTCGAGGACTAGCGAAACCTACGAGCAGTACTTC
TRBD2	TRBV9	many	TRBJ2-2	CASSVVGSGRWTGELFF	TGTGCCAGCAGCGTAGTGGGCAGCGGGAGATGGACCGGGGAGCTGTTTTTT
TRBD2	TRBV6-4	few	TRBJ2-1	CASKGLAGDNGDEQFF	TGTGCCAGCAAGGGACTAGCGGGAGATAATGGGGATGAGCAGTTCTTC
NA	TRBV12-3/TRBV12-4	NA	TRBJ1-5	CASSYRRDQPQHF	TGTGCCAGCAGTTATCGGAGGGATCAGCCCCAGCATTTT
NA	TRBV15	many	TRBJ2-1	CATSRGWGSGTKDNEQFF	TGTGCCACCAGCAGAGGATGGGGGTCAGGGACGAAAGACAATGAGCAGTTCTTC
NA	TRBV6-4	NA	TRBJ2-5	CASSDSTLPWGAETQYF	TGTGCCAGCAGTGACTCGACGTTGCCATGGGGGGCGGAGACCCAGTACTTC
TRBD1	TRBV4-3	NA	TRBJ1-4	CASSGDTGAAEKLFF	TGCGCCAGCAGCGGCGATACAGGGGCGGCTGAAAAACTGTTTTTT
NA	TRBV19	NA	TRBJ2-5	CASRRDLAQETQYF	TGTGCCAGTCGTCGCGACTTAGCTCAAGAGACCCAGTACTTC
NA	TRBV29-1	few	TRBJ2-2	CSVLSSPWNTGELFF	TGCAGCGTTTTATCCTCCCCGTGGAACACCGGGGAGCTGTTTTTT
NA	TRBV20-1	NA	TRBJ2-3	CSAPGPLDTLDTQYF	TGCAGTGCTCCGGGACCTCTTGACACATTGGATACGCAGTATTTT
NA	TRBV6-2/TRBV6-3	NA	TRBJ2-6	CASSYWTVGANVLTF	TGTGCCAGCAGTTACTGGACAGTGGGGGCCAACGTCCTGACTTTC
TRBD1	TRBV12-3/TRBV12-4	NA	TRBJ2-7	CASSIMDRPSYEQYF	TGTGCCAGCAGTATCATGGACAGGCCCTCCTACGAGCAGTACTTC
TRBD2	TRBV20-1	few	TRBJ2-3	CSALTSGSPDTQYF	TGCAGTGCTCTGACTAGCGGGAGCCCAGATACGCAGTATTTT
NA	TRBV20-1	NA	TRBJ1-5	CSASKGIGQPQHF	TGCAGTGCTAGTAAAGGGATAGGCCAGCCCCAGCATTTT
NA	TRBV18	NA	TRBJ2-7	CASSPVGGTSHYEQYF	TGTGCCAGCTCACCGGTAGGGGGGACTTCCCACTACGAGCAGTACTTC
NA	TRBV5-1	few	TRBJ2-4	CASSSSLGPDIQYF	TGCGCCAGCAGCTCCTCTCTAGGCCCCGACATTCAGTACTTC